The 26 T cell receptor beta chains in this list originate from one sample, sequenced in a study of cytomegalovirus exposure and HLA in healthy donors (TCRdb year 2017). The library was generated by the immunoSEQ multiplex PCR assay. Sourced from immuneACCESS, this table was stored by TCRdb with only in-frame sequences that have V and J called. A share of the clones is absent; for the studies checked, an unresolved V gene accounts for under half, and the remainder has no known explanation. The sample yields a few hundred thousand clones; roughly 90% were counted once. Jointly, the top ten make up about 0.91% of the sample. Sequenced material: PBMCs. Source of these receptors: a woman aged 18-29 years in good health and CMV-seronegative.

The chain uses TRBV10-3 and TRBJ2-5; 8 bases are a match to TRBD2. Germline CDR1 is ENHRY and CDR2 is SYGVKD. V gave up 4 bases and J gave up 2 bases; unmatched junction bases: 3. This CDR3 is 14 amino acids long. CDR3 sequence (DNA): TGTGCCATCAGTGCTAGCGGGCCGCAAGAGACCCAGTACTTC. It specifies CAISASGPQETQYF.

The rearrangement joins TRBV27 to TRBJ2-5; possibly TRBD1 for D (5 bases). Germline CDR1 MNHEY, CDR2 SMNVEV (reference sequence). This CDR3 is built from 16 residues. Trimming shortened V by 0 bases and J by 5 bases, and 16 bases separated the two germline ends. CDR3 in DNA: TGTGCCAGCAGTTTATCCAAGGCAGGGATTGCCGAGACCCAGTACTTC. Its translation: CASSLSKAGIAETQYF.

The CDR3 here is CASSDADRSSYEQYF. The CDR3 DNA follows: TGTGCCAGCAGCGATGCGGACAGAAGCTCCTACGAGCAGTACTTC. The genes are TRBV25-1 and TRBJ2-7, with a possible D match to TRBD1 (6 bases). Germline CDR1 and CDR2: MGHDK and SYGVNS. V was pared by 6 bases and J by 0 bases, with 15 bases between. The CDR3 extends over 15 amino acids.

The chain uses TRBV4-3 and TRBJ1-5; tentative D call: TRBD1 (5 bases). V was shortened by 0 bases and J by 2 bases, with 11 bases between the two germline ends. This CDR3 region has 16 residues. CDR1 is LGHNA and CDR2 is YSLEER in the germline V gene. The chain's CDR3 is CASSQERGIGNQPQHF. In nucleotides, the CDR3 is TGCGCCAGCAGCCAAGAAAGGGGTATAGGCAATCAGCCCCAGCATTTT.

CDR3 in DNA: TGTGCCAGCACTAATAAACCGGGATTCACCTCCTACGAGCAGTACTTC. It translates to CASTNKPGFTSYEQYF. This chain joins TRBV7-2 and TRBJ2-7; a possible D gene is TRBD2 (5 bases). This CDR3 region has 16 residues. The germline gives CDR1 SGHTA, CDR2 FQGNSA. Trimming took off 7 bases at V and 0 bases at J, with 19 bases between the two ends.

The V gene is TRBV9, the J gene TRBJ2-2; tentative D call: TRBD1 (6 bases). The germline V gene encodes CDR1 SGDLS and CDR2 YYNGEE. The CDR3 is 16 amino acids. V was trimmed by 3 bases and J by 3 bases, leaving 15 bases between them. The CDR3 nucleotides are TGTGCCAGCAGCGCCGAGGGGGTAGTCGACACCGGGGAGCTGTTTTTT. It codes for CASSAEGVVDTGELFF.

The chain is built from TRBV9 and TRBJ2-2, with 9 bases matching TRBD2. From germline, CDR1 is SGDLS and CDR2 YYNGEE. V was clipped by 0 bases and J by 1 base; unmatched bases: 1. This CDR3 contains 16 residues. CDR3 nucleotides: TGTGCCAGCAGCGTAGGGACTAGCGTGAACACCGGGGAGCTGTTTTTT. Its protein is CASSVGTSVNTGELFF.

The chain is built from TRBV7-6 and TRBJ2-1, with TRBD1 identical over 9 bases. V dropped 4 bases and J dropped 4; count of bases not matched to a gene: 8. The CDR3 runs 16 residues. Germline CDR1 SGHVS, CDR2 FNYEAQ. CDR3 loop: CASSSETGTGYNEQFF. In nucleotides, the CDR3 is TGTGCCAGCAGCTCCGAGACCGGGACAGGGTACAATGAGCAGTTCTTC.

The V call is TRBV30, the J call TRBJ2-2, with 8 bases that match TRBD2. CDR1 is GTSNPN, CDR2 SVGIG, per germline (reference sequence). This CDR3 contains 16 residues. V gave up 0 bases and J gave up 2 bases; unmatched junction bases: 5. CDR3 coding DNA: TGTGCCTGGAGTGTAGTCGCGGGAGGTAACACCGGGGAGCTGTTTTTT. It translates to CAWSVVAGGNTGELFF.

DNA for the CDR3: TGTGCCAGCAGCGCAGGGATCCCCGTCCATGAGCAGTTCTTC. It is translated as CASSAGIPVHEQFF. The rearrangement links TRBV9 to TRBJ2-1, with D possibly TRBD1 on 5 matching bases. Germline assignment: CDR1 SGDLS and CDR2 YYNGEE. V was trimmed by 3 bases and J by 8 bases, leaving 15 bases between them. The CDR3 has 14 amino acids.

The chain couples TRBV7-2 to TRBJ2-5; 10 bases agree with TRBD2. Germline loops: CDR1 SGHTA, CDR2 FQGNSA. This CDR3 comprises 17 residues. The J segment lost 5 bases and the V segment lost 2 bases, leaving 11 bases of the junction unmatched. The CDR3 DNA follows: TGTGCCAGCAGCTTATTTTTGGTAGCGGGAGGAGGGGAGACCCAGTACTTC. Its translation is CASSLFLVAGGGETQYF.

The V and J genes are TRBV9 and TRBJ2-7, with 7 bases aligning to TRBD1. V shed 0 bases and J 2 bases; nucleotides not matched to a gene: 2. CDR3 length: 14 amino acids. Looked up from germline, CDR1 is SGDLS and CDR2 is YYNGEE. The CDR3 coding sequence is TGTGCCAGCAGCGTAGGGGACAGCACCTACGAGCAGTACTTC. Translated: CASSVGDSTYEQYF.

The chain is built from TRBV4-2 and TRBJ2-7; no reliable D call. CDR1 and CDR2 from the germline V gene are LGHNA and YNFKEQ. The CDR3 covers 15 residues. V was clipped by 0 bases and J by 2 bases, with 11 bases between them. The CDR3 spells CASSQDAVSTYEQYF. Here the CDR3 DNA reads TGTGCCAGCAGCCAAGACGCGGTTTCAACCTACGAGCAGTACTTC.

The chain links TRBV18 to TRBJ1-1; D perhaps matches TRBD1 (6 bases). The V and J ends lost 3 bases and 1 base respectively, with 12 bases between them. The CDR3 spans 15 residues. Germline values: CDR1 KGHSH, CDR2 LQKENI. CDR3 region: CASSPRQAGNTEAFF. The CDR3 DNA follows: TGTGCCAGCTCACCTCGACAGGCCGGGAACACTGAAGCTTTCTTT.

This chain links TRBV25-1 with TRBJ2-5, with 9 bases lining up with TRBD1. The germline CDR1 and CDR2 sequences are MGHDK and SYGVNS. V shed 6 bases and J 4 bases; nucleotides not matched to a gene: 12. The CDR3 spans 16 residues. CDR3 sequence: CASRAAPGTGPETQYF. As DNA, the CDR3 is TGTGCCAGCAGAGCTGCCCCCGGGACAGGGCCAGAGACCCAGTACTTC.

In its sample, this clone was seen once. The rearrangement joins TRBV6-5 to TRBJ2-1, with TRBD2 identical over 7 bases. There are 15 residues in the CDR3. Germline V CDR1 and CDR2: MNHEY, SVGAGI. J gave up 0 bases and V 6 bases, and 5 bases lay outside the gene matches. The CDR3 nucleotides read TGTGCCAGCAGGCGACGGGAGGCCTCCTACAATGAGCAGTTCTTC. Amino acids: CASRRREASYNEQFF.

The chain employs TRBV13 and TRBJ2-1; D is perhaps TRBD2 (5 bases). The CDR3 has 14 residues. V gave up 0 bases and J gave up 9 bases, with 12 bases separating them. Germline CDR1 is PRHDT and CDR2 is FYEKMQ (reference sequence). CDR3 DNA: TGTGCCAGCAGCTTAGGCAGCGGCATCGGTGAGCAGTTCTTC. It is translated as CASSLGSGIGEQFF. Variable domain in full (rest from reference TRBV13 and TRBJ2-1): AAGVIQSPRHLIKEKRETATLKCYPIPRHDTVYWYQQGPGQDPQFLISFYEKMQSDKGSIPDRFSAQQFSDYHSELNMSSLELGDSALYFCASSLGSGIGEQFFGPGTRLTVL.

This sequence joins TRBV27 and TRBJ2-7; D is undetermined. The length of the CDR3 is 16 residues. The V gene's germline CDR1 is MNHEY and CDR2 SMNVEV (reference sequence). V was clipped by 1 base and J by 0 bases, with 13 bases between them. The CDR3 spells CASSLYATLPSYEQYF. The CDR3 coding sequence is TGTGCCAGCAGTTTATACGCTACCCTCCCCTCCTACGAGCAGTACTTC.

V and J are TRBV19 and TRBJ2-1, with 11 bases that match TRBD2. Trimming cost V 0 bases and J 7 bases; bases outside gene matches: 5. The CDR3 length is 16 residues. Germline V gene data show CDR1 as LNHDA and CDR2 as SQIVND (reference sequence). For the CDR3, the DNA is TGTGCCAGTAGTATAGATCTAGCGGGAGGCAGGAATGAGCAGTTCTTC. It is translated as CASSIDLAGGRNEQFF. Supplemented by reference TRBV19 and TRBJ2-1, the full variable domain reads DGGITQSPKYLFRKEGQNVTLSCEQNLNHDAMYWYRQDPGQGLRLIYYSQIVNDFQKGDIAEGYSVSREKKESFPLTVTSAQKNPTAFYLCASSIDLAGGRNEQFFGPGTRLTVL.

V is TRBV7-9 and J is TRBJ2-1, with D possibly TRBD2 on 5 matching bases. The germline gives CDR1 SEHNR, CDR2 FQNEAQ (reference sequence). The CDR3 loop spans 15 amino acids. Trimming shortened V by 5 bases and J by 0 bases, and 11 bases separated the two germline ends. The CDR3, as DNA: TGTGCCAGCAGCGCCCGGGGAAGCTCCTACAATGAGCAGTTCTTC. This sequence encodes CASSARGSSYNEQFF. The full variable domain, in which reference TRBV7-9 and TRBJ2-1 provide the parts outside the CDR3, is DTGVSQNPRHKITKRGQNVTFRCDPISEHNRLYWYRQTLGQGPEFLTYFQNEAQLEKSRLLSDRFSAERPKGSFSTLEIQRTEQGDSAMYLCASSARGSSYNEQFFGPGTRLTVL.

This clone was picked up a small number of times. The V call is TRBV10-3, the J call TRBJ2-5, with 7 bases matching TRBD2. From germline, CDR1 is ENHRY and CDR2 SYGVKD. V gave up 8 bases and J gave up 4 bases; unmatched junction bases: 13. This CDR3 comprises 15 residues. CDR3 sequence (DNA): TGTGCCATCGGCCAGGGTGTATTAGCGGGAGAGACCCAGTACTTC. The encoded protein is CAIGQGVLAGETQYF.

This clone has only one observation. The chain couples TRBV5-4 to TRBJ2-7, with D possibly matching TRBD1 (5 bases). The CDR3 totals 14 residues. The germline V gene has CDR1 SGHNT and CDR2 YYREEE (reference sequence). Deletions cut 2 bases from V and 0 bases from J, with 9 bases between. This chain's CDR3 is CASSFQGISYEQYF. The CDR3 DNA reads as TGTGCCAGCAGCTTCCAGGGTATCTCCTACGAGCAGTACTTC.

The J gene is TRBJ2-7, the V gene TRBV11-2, with D uncertain. This CDR3 is 14 amino acids long. V shed 7 bases and J shed 2 bases, with 15 bases lying between them. Germline V gene sequence: CDR1 SGHAT, CDR2 FQNNGV. Written as DNA, the CDR3 is TGTGCCAGCATCAACCCCCCGGTTGCCTACGAGCAGTACTTC. It yields the protein CASINPPVAYEQYF.

J is TRBJ2-7 and V is TRBV6-5; no definite D call. The germline V and J ends were trimmed by 0 bases and 6 bases, with 12 bases remaining between them. CDR1 is MNHEY, CDR2 SVGAGI, per germline. The CDR3 totals 14 residues. The CDR3: CASSYSADAAEQYF. The DNA of the CDR3 is TGTGCCAGCAGTTACTCGGCAGACGCGGCCGAGCAGTACTTC.

This clone came up once. The chain employs TRBV30 and TRBJ2-5; TRBD1 matches at 8 bases. Trimming removed 8 bases from V and 5 bases from J; junction bases left unmatched: 10. Per germline, CDR1 GTSNPN and CDR2 SVGIG (reference sequence). The CDR3 sequence is 13 residues long. The CDR3 here is CAGARGLGETQYF. CDR3 DNA: TGTGCCGGAGCCAGGGGGCTCGGGGAGACCCAGTACTTC. The whole variable domain, remainder taken from reference TRBV30 and TRBJ2-5, is SQTIHQWPATLVQPVGSPLSLECTVEGTSNPNLYWYRQAAGRGLQLLFYSVGIGQISSEVPQNLSASRPQDRQFILSSKKLLLSDSGFYLCAGARGLGETQYFGPGTRLLVL.

This chain uses TRBV27 with TRBJ2-5, with D perhaps matching TRBD2 (6 bases). Trimming removed 6 bases at V and 5 bases at J, with 19 bases between. CDR3 length: 15 residues. Germline lookup yields CDR1 MNHEY and CDR2 SMNVEV (reference sequence). CDR3 sequence: CASRSGLSVRETQYF. CDR3 coding DNA: TGTGCCAGCAGATCGGGACTCTCTGTTAGGGAGACCCAGTACTTC.